Following are 10 T cell receptor beta chains from one sample sequenced in a study of T cell repertoires in cytomegalovirus infection. Each CDR3 protein is one row after TCRdb ran MiXCR on the reads. The repertoire includes about 360,000 distinct CDR3 sequences, roughly 34% of them detected once, and about 13% sits in the top ten. The antigens for these receptors are not known. The material was cultured PBMCs, obtained from culture after CMV antigen stimulation. These receptors all come from a human donor in good health (CMV status not recorded). Some clones in this sample may be carry-over from other donors' samples.

The rearrangement uses TRBV7-8 and TRBJ1-2; 9 positions match TRBD1. The CDR3 loop spans 15 amino acids. V was pared by 5 bases and J by 1 base, with 5 bases of the junction left unmatched. Per the germline V gene, CDR1 is SGHVS and CDR2 is FQNEAQ. CDR3 protein: CASSDPGQGNYGYTF. CDR3 sequence (DNA): TGTGCCAGCAGCGATCCGGGACAGGGTAACTATGGCTACACCTTC. Based on the CDR3 plus reference TRBV7-8 and TRBJ1-2, the full variable domain is GAGVSQSPRYKVAKRGQDVALRCDPISGHVSLFWYQQALGQGPEFLTYFQNEAQLDKSGLPSDRFFAERPEGSVSTLKIQRTQQEDSAVYLCASSDPGQGNYGYTFGSGTRLTVV.

This chain's CDR3 is CASSLPRGAGANVLTF. CDR3 coding DNA: TGTGCCAGTAGTCTTCCACGTGGTGCTGGGGCCAACGTCCTGACTTTC. The V and J genes are TRBV19 and TRBJ2-6, with no clear D. The germline V gene encodes CDR1 LNHDA and CDR2 SQIVND (reference sequence). The CDR3 totals 16 residues. The V gene lost 5 bases and the J gene lost 2 bases, with 13 bases spanning the gap.

This clonotype was observed at least ten times. The rearrangement uses TRBV7-9 and TRBJ2-3; D is unresolved. The length of the CDR3 is 15 residues. Trimming took off 0 bases at V and 3 bases at J, with 10 bases between the two ends. The V gene's germline CDR1 is SEHNR and CDR2 FQNEAQ (reference sequence). The CDR3 sequence: CASSLAERSTDTQYF. In DNA form, the CDR3 reads TGTGCCAGCAGCTTAGCGGAGAGATCAACAGATACGCAGTATTTT.

The rearrangement uses TRBV18 and TRBJ2-7; TRBD1 aligns across 8 bases. With V trimmed by 3 bases and J by 2 bases, 6 bases remained unmatched. CDR1 and CDR2 (germline): KGHSH, LQKENI. The CDR3 is 15 amino acids. The CDR3 nucleotides are TGTGCCAGCTCACCTATGAGGGGACAGGCCTACGAGCAGTACTTC. Translating it yields CASSPMRGQAYEQYF.

The chain joins TRBV6-5 to TRBJ2-2, with D possibly called TRBD1 or TRBD2 (5 bases each). Germline CDR1 is MNHEY and CDR2 is SVGAGI. V lost 3 bases and J 4 bases, leaving 12 bases between the germline ends. This CDR3 is 15 amino acids long. Here the CDR3 reads CASSYVAGSTGELFF. The CDR3 nucleotides read TGTGCCAGCAGTTATGTGGCAGGGAGCACCGGGGAGCTGTTTTTT.

The chain recombines TRBV6-5 with TRBJ2-1; tentatively, D is TRBD1 or TRBD2 (5 bases each). The germline V gene encodes CDR1 MNHEY and CDR2 SVGAGI. This CDR3 is built from 15 residues. V was pared by 4 bases and J by 9 bases, with 19 bases between. CDR3 residues: CASSSPGDGVGEQFF. CDR3 nucleotide sequence: TGTGCCAGCAGTTCCCCCGGGGACGGCGTGGGTGAGCAGTTCTTC.

This chain connects TRBV28 to TRBJ1-2; D ambiguous. This CDR3 has 14 amino acids. Trimming left V 5 bases short and J 1 base short, with 11 bases between. Germline CDR1 reads MDHEN; CDR2 reads SYDVKM. The CDR3 nucleotides read TGTGCCAGCAGTCTCGGGTCGTATAACTATGGCTACACCTTC. It codes for CASSLGSYNYGYTF.

This clonotype was seen a single time. The V gene is TRBV7-3, the J gene TRBJ1-1, with 7 bases identical to TRBD1. V lost 2 bases and J lost 1; bases outside the gene matches: 1. The CDR3 is 14 residues long. Germline loops: CDR1 SGHTA, CDR2 FQGTGA. This CDR3 is CASSLRDRNTEAFF. In DNA form, the CDR3 reads TGTGCCAGCAGCTTACGGGACAGGAACACTGAAGCTTTCTTT.

V usage is TRBV7-2 and J usage is TRBJ2-2, with 7 bases matching TRBD2. The germline CDR1 and CDR2 sequences are SGHTA and FQGNSA. This CDR3 contains 16 residues. V dropped 2 bases and J dropped 1; count of bases not matched to a gene: 4. The CDR3: CASSLTSGMNTGELFF. For the CDR3, the DNA is TGTGCCAGCAGCTTAACGAGCGGGATGAACACCGGGGAGCTGTTTTTT.

The CDR3 DNA reads as TGTGCCAGTAGTATAGATCCCTTGACGGAATACAATGAGCAGTTCTTC. This codes for CASSIDPLTEYNEQFF. The gene calls are TRBV19 and TRBJ2-1; D is uncertain. Germline CDR1 is LNHDA and CDR2 is SQIVND (reference sequence). V gave up 0 bases and J gave up 4 bases, with 13 bases separating them. This CDR3 spans 16 amino acids.